This T cell receptor beta chain was found in a study of beta chain features in type 1 diabetes (dated by TCRdb to 2017 to 2018). For the wider study: No differences in mean age, gender distribution, total cell number or subset yield were found between patients and healthy donors. Whereas all 30 or so donors provided naive and central memory subsets, regulatory and stem cell-like memory subsets were isolated from just 8 patients and about 8 healthy donors. In the study, recently diagnosed type 1 diabetes patients and matched healthy donors were compared on the TCRB repertoires of their sorted circulating CD4+ T cell subsets. A total of just under 110,000,000 sorted cells were examined across all samples, and RNA yield correlated strongly with the number of cells per subset. What the authors observed across the whole study: Type 1 diabetes patients showed a moderate but significant shortening of TCRB CDR3 length in all four CD4+ subsets. Because cDNA was sequenced instead of genomic DNA, highly expressing activated cells could be over-represented, though the groups showed no difference in activation or CD3 levels. Fewer insertions and more nucleotide deletions at VDJ recombination sites were observed in patients with type 1 diabetes, implying thymic rearrangement abnormalities. Only small numbers of individuals were included in the HLA sub-analyses, which left unresolved whether HLA type had any influence on TCRB rearrangement. Naive, central memory and regulatory TCRB repertoires appeared to be more alike among patients than among healthy donors. Shorter templates might have been favored by PCR, but patient and control samples were amplified and corrected together, so both groups would have been affected equally by any skew.

The germline V gene (reference sequence) yields SEHNR for CDR1 and FQNEAQ for CDR2. From cysteine to phenylalanine, the CDR3 is 18 amino acids long. The CDR3 DNA has 54 bases and is translated from base 1. Trimmed from V: 6 bases; trimmed from J: 0 bases; junction bases lacking a gene match: 9. Each donor gave one peripheral blood draw, roughly 110 mL on average, collected into heparinised tubes. A BD FACSAria II and a panel including CD45RO, CCR7, CD25, CD127, CD95 and CD27 were used to sort naive, central memory, regulatory and stem cell-like memory CD4+ T cells. All sorted populations exceeded 95% purity. PBMCs were separated immediately by Lymphoprep density gradient centrifugation and were stained directly, without being cultured. To minimize batch effects, samples were stained and sorted in pairs, one healthy donor with one patient per experiment. The entire isolated RNA was reverse transcribed using the High Capacity cDNA Reverse Transcription Kit, and thus expressed TCRB transcripts were sequenced. Naive, central memory and regulatory T cell samples underwent deep immunoSEQ sequencing, averaging around 3.6 million total reads per sample. Sorted cells were lysed in RLT buffer and RNA was extracted with DNase-treated RNeasy Micro or Mini kits, depending on cell number. To prevent cross-contamination, each cell subset was processed individually, whereas patient and healthy donor samples were processed jointly. Using the immunoSEQ multiplex PCR, TCRB sequences were amplified from cDNA into 87-bp fragments spanning the CDR3 region. Sequencing of the amplicons was performed on the Illumina HiSeq platform. For the original study's pipeline: PCR bias was corrected computationally using synthetic template baselines, and reads within Hamming distance 2 were collapsed, with unmergeable singletons discarded. Reads were aligned to IMGT to assign V, D and J genes, CDR3 length, and insertions or deletions at six rearrangement sites. Within each subset, clonotype counts were normalized to the number of sorted cells before true diversity and Gini coefficients were calculated with the tcR R package. Repertoire sharing was quantified using the overlap coefficient calculated on TCRB nucleotide sequences. As a proxy for the pre-selection repertoire, out-of-frame TCRB sequences from naive cells were analyzed. Imported from immuneACCESS, the table was reduced by TCRdb to in-frame sequences with V and J called. These copies leave out some clones; in studies compared against another copy, an unresolved V gene accounts for under half, and the cause of the remainder is not known. V and J calls and clone size follow that table, whereas D and trimming were derived from the DNA. Here the sample has 350,000 or so clones; 20% occur a single time. The ten largest clones take up 0.044% of the sample.

As for this clone: The antigen it binds to is not known. No much larger clonotype is one base removed from it; base qualities were not supplied.

The V and J genes are TRBV7-9 and TRBJ2-1; TRBD2 fits 12 bases in the junction. The clonotype comes from a woman younger than 35 in good health. Source material: naive CD4+ T cells from blood. The cell subset or site tag for this specimen amounts to: true naive CD4+ T cells. The nucleotide sequence reads as follows: TGTGCCAGCAGATCGGGACTAGCGGGTGGGATCTCCTACAATGAGCAGTTCTTC. It translates as CASRSGLAGGISYNEQFF.